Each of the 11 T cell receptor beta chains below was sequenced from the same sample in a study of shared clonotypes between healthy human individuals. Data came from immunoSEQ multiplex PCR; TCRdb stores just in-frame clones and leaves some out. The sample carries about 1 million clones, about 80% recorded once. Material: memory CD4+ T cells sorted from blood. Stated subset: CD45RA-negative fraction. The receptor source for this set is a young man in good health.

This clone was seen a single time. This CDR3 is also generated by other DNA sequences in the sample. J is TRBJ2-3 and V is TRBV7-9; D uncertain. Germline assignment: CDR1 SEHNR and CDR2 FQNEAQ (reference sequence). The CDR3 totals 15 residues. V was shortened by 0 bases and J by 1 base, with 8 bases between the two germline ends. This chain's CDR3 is CASSLAGSGTDTQYF. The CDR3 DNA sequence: TGTGCCAGCAGCTTAGCCGGCTCGGGCACAGATACGCAGTATTTT.

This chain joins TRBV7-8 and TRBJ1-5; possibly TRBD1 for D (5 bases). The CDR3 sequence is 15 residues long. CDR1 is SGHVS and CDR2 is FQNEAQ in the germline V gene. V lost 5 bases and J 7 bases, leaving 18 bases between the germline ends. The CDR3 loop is CASSLQERRGQPQHF. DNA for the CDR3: TGTGCCAGCAGCCTACAGGAAAGGAGAGGACAGCCCCAGCATTTT.

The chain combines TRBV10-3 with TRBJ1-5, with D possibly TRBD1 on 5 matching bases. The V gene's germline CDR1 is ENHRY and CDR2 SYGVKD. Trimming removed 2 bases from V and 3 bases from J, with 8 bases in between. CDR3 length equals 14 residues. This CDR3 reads CAISEGGTNQPQHF. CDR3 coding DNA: TGTGCCATCAGTGAGGGGGGGACCAATCAGCCCCAGCATTTT.

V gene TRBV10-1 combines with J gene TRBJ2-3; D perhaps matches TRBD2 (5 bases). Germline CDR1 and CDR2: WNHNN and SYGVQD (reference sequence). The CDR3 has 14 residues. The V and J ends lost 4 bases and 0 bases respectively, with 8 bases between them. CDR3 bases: TGCGCCAGCAGTGGGCGGACTAGCACAGATACGCAGTATTTT. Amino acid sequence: CASSGRTSTDTQYF.

The CDR3 is CASSKDRDNEQFF. The CDR3 DNA reads as TGTGCCAGCAGCAAGGACAGGGACAATGAGCAGTTCTTC. The V gene is TRBV21-1, the J gene TRBJ2-1; the D call TRBD1 from the table was never checked on the DNA. TRBV21-1 is shown as a pseudogene. This CDR3 is built from 13 residues.

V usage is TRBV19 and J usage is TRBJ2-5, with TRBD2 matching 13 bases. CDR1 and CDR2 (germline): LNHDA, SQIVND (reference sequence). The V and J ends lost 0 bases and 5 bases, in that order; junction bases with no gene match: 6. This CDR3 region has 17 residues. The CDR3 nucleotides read TGTGCCAGTAGTATAGATCTGACTAGCGGGAGGCGGGAGACCCAGTACTTC. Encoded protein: CASSIDLTSGRRETQYF. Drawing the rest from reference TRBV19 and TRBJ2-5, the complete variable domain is DGGITQSPKYLFRKEGQNVTLSCEQNLNHDAMYWYRQDPGQGLRLIYYSQIVNDFQKGDIAEGYSVSREKKESFPLTVTSAQKNPTAFYLCASSIDLTSGRRETQYFGPGTRLLVL.

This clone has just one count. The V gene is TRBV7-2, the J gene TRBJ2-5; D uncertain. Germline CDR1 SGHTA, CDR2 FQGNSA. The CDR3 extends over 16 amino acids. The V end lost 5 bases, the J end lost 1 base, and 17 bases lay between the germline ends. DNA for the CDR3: TGTGCCAGCAGCCCCGCCGCTTTGAGCGTCCAAGAGACCCAGTACTTC. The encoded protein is CASSPAALSVQETQYF.

The CDR3: CASSRGLAGSSYNEQFF. CDR3 DNA sequence: TGTGCCAGCAGTAGGGGACTAGCGGGGAGCTCCTACAATGAGCAGTTCTTC. V usage is TRBV27 and J usage is TRBJ2-1; 13 bases map to TRBD2. The V gene end was trimmed by 5 bases and the J gene end by 0 bases; junction bases not matched to a gene: 4. The CDR3 is made up of 17 amino acids. Germline CDR1 is MNHEY and CDR2 is SMNVEV (reference sequence).

CDR3 nucleotide sequence: TGTGCCAGCTCACCCACAGTTAATCAAGAGACCCAGTACTTC. Protein product: CASSPTVNQETQYF. This chain connects TRBV18 to TRBJ2-5; D not certain. This CDR3 contains 14 residues. V lost 3 bases and J 2 bases, leaving 10 bases between the germline ends. Germline V gene data show CDR1 as KGHSH and CDR2 as LQKENI.

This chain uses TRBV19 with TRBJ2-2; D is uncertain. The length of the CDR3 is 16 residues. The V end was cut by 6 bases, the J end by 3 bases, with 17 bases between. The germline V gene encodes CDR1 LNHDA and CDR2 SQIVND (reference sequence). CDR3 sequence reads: CASRMNPAGDTGELFF. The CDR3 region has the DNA TGTGCCAGTAGAATGAATCCGGCAGGTGACACCGGGGAGCTGTTTTTT.

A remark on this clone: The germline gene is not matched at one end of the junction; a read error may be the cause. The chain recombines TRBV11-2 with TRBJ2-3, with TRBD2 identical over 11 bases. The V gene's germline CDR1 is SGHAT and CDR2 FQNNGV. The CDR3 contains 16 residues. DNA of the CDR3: TGTGCCAGCACCTTAGCGGGGGGGCGGAGCACAGATACGCAGTATTTT. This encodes CASTLAGGRSTDTQYF.